The 16 T cell receptor beta chains listed next were all sequenced from one sample in a study of control samples from healthy donors and cancer patients. Libraries were prepared by immunoSEQ multiplex PCR; TCRdb keeps only in-frame clonotypes and omits some of them. The sample has 100,000 to 150,000 clones, approximately 92% seen once. Specimen: blood. These receptors were collected from a man younger than 35 in good health.

The chain recombines TRBV5-1 with TRBJ1-4; D is possibly TRBD1 (6 bases). The CDR3 has 20 amino acids. V was cut by 0 bases and J by 8 bases, with 29 bases left in between. The germline gives CDR1 SGHRS, CDR2 YFSETQ. CDR3 nucleotide sequence: TGCGCCAGCAGCTTGGTATTAGCAGGTGGAGAAATAGGGGGAGGAGAAAAACTGTTTTTT. Encoded protein: CASSLVLAGGEIGGGEKLFF.

The CDR3 protein is CASTGGLADTQYF. Here the CDR3 DNA reads TGTGCCTCAACAGGGGGCCTGGCAGATACGCAGTATTTT. The V and J genes are TRBV27 and TRBJ2-3; 9 positions agree with TRBD1. The V and J ends lost 11 bases and 4 bases, in that order; junction bases with no gene match: 7. Per the germline V gene, CDR1 is MNHEY and CDR2 is SMNVEV (reference sequence). The CDR3 is 13 amino acids.

The V call is TRBV6-6, the J call TRBJ2-5; D not certain. V lost 9 bases and J lost 5, with 16 bases in between. Germline CDR1 is MNHNY and CDR2 is SVGAGI (reference sequence). The CDR3 is made up of 13 amino acids. This CDR3 reads CARAPVGVETQYF. DNA for the CDR3: TGTGCCAGGGCCCCTGTTGGTGTGGAGACCCAGTACTTC.

This rearrangement joins TRBV5-1 to TRBJ1-1, with a possible D match to TRBD1 (5 bases). Germline-derived CDR1 and CDR2 are SGHRS and YFSETQ. The CDR3 contains 14 residues. V was shortened by 5 bases and J by 7 bases, with 18 bases between the two germline ends. CDR3 sequence: CASRPENRDVEAFF. The CDR3 DNA reads TGCGCCAGCAGACCCGAAAACCGGGACGTTGAAGCTTTCTTT.

This clone was counted once. In nucleotides, the CDR3 is TGTGCCAGCAGCCCGGGACAGGGGGCGAACACTGAAGCTTTCTTT. Encoded protein: CASSPGQGANTEAFF. The chain has TRBV5-4 and TRBJ1-1; 12 positions agree with TRBD1. V shed 4 bases, J shed 1 base, and the junction held 2 bases outside the gene matches. This CDR3 spans 15 amino acids. The germline CDR1 and CDR2 sequences are SGHNT and YYREEE (reference sequence). Drawing the rest from reference TRBV5-4 and TRBJ1-1, the complete variable domain is ETGVTQSPTHLIKTRGQQVTLRCSSQSGHNTVSWYQQALGQGPQFIFQYYREEENGRGNFPPRFSGLQFPNYSSELNVNALELDDSALYLCASSPGQGANTEAFFGQGTRLTVV.

The chain combines TRBV5-5 with TRBJ2-3, with a tentative D call TRBD2 (5 bases). Trimming left V 5 bases short and J 1 base short, with 8 bases between. Germline lookup yields CDR1 SGHKS and CDR2 YYEKEE (reference sequence). The CDR3 length is 13 residues. The CDR3 loop reads CASSLGGTDTQYF. DNA of the CDR3: TGTGCCAGCAGTCTGGGAGGCACAGATACGCAGTATTTT.

This chain joins TRBV6-1 and TRBJ2-7; D may correspond to TRBD1 or TRBD2 (6 bases each). V was trimmed by 6 bases and J by 4 bases, leaving 19 bases between them. Looked up from germline, CDR1 is MNHNS and CDR2 is SASEGT. There are 15 residues in the CDR3. CDR3 in amino acids: CASSYEARGGYEQYF. DNA for the CDR3: TGTGCCAGCAGCTACGAGGCCAGAGGGGGGTACGAGCAGTACTTC.

DNA for the CDR3: TGTGCCAGCAGCTTAAATTCTCCCGGGTTTGCCGACTATGGCTACACCTTC. This codes for CASSLNSPGFADYGYTF. The V call is TRBV7-9, the J call TRBJ1-2; D not certain. Germline V lookup: CDR1 SEHNR, CDR2 FQNEAQ (reference sequence). Trimming removed 2 bases at V and 3 bases at J, with 19 bases between. There are 17 residues in the CDR3.

The chain combines TRBV9 with TRBJ1-2; D may be TRBD1 (5 bases). Germline CDR1 is SGDLS and CDR2 is YYNGEE. V lost 4 bases and J lost 2, with 15 bases in between. The CDR3 covers 15 residues. CDR3 sequence: CASSPGTAVNYGYTF. In DNA, the CDR3 is TGTGCCAGCAGCCCTGGGACGGCCGTCAACTATGGCTACACCTTC.

This chain uses TRBV6-1 with TRBJ2-3; D uncertain. Germline CDR1 reads MNHNS; CDR2 reads SASEGT. Trimming removed 2 bases at V and 1 base at J, with 10 bases between. This CDR3 is built from 15 residues. CDR3: CASSEFPAGTDTQYF. The CDR3 DNA is TGTGCCAGCAGTGAATTCCCAGCAGGCACAGATACGCAGTATTTT.

The rearrangement links TRBV4-2 to TRBJ2-7, with a possible D match to TRBD1 (6 bases). V dropped 3 bases and J dropped 4 bases, with 10 bases sitting between them. The CDR3 length is 13 residues. CDR1 and CDR2 (germline): LGHNA, YNFKEQ. CDR3 sequence reads: CASSHTGPYEQYF. The CDR3 DNA sequence: TGTGCCAGCAGCCATACAGGGCCTTACGAGCAGTACTTC.

The genes are TRBV9 and TRBJ1-2; the D is unclear. V dropped 3 bases and J dropped 6 bases, with 18 bases sitting between them. CDR1 and CDR2 from the germline V gene are SGDLS and YYNGEE. CDR3 length equals 15 residues. The CDR3 bases are TGTGCCAGCAGCGGGAGACAAGCGAGACTGGATGGCTACACCTTC. This gives the protein CASSGRQARLDGYTF. The full variable domain, its missing parts supplied by reference TRBV9 and TRBJ1-2, is DSGVTQTPKHLITATGQRVTLRCSPRSGDLSVYWYQQSLDQGLQFLIQYYNGEERAKGNILERFSAQQFPDLHSELNLSSLELGDSALYFCASSGRQARLDGYTFGSGTRLTVV.

This chain joins TRBV27 and TRBJ2-1; D might be TRBD2 (5 bases). Trimming stripped 1 base from V and 8 bases from J, with 12 bases between. The CDR3 has 14 amino acids. The V gene's germline CDR1 is MNHEY and CDR2 SMNVEV (reference sequence). The chain's CDR3 is CASSLFSVRDEQFF. DNA of the CDR3: TGTGCCAGCAGTTTATTTAGCGTCCGGGATGAGCAGTTCTTC.

CDR3 bases: TGTGCCAGCAGCGCCTTATACAGGGGGGATCAGGAGACCCAGTACTTC. This codes for CASSALYRGDQETQYF. V usage is TRBV7-6 and J usage is TRBJ2-5, with 8 bases aligning to TRBD1. V lost 5 bases to trimming and J lost 5 bases; unmatched junction nucleotides: 13. Germline V CDR1 and CDR2: SGHVS, FNYEAQ. CDR3 length: 16 amino acids.

This chain links TRBV5-4 with TRBJ2-3; 15 positions match TRBD2. Germline CDR1 is SGHNT and CDR2 is YYREEE (reference sequence). This CDR3 has 18 residues. V dropped 4 bases and J dropped 0; count of bases not matched to a gene: 6. The CDR3 protein is CASSRTSGGDTSTDTQYF. In nucleotides, the CDR3 is TGTGCCAGCAGCCGGACTAGCGGGGGGGACACTAGCACAGATACGCAGTATTTT.

The chain has TRBV5-1 and TRBJ1-1, with 12 bases that match TRBD1. J lost 7 bases, V lost 3 bases, and 10 bases had no gene match. The length of the CDR3 is 16 residues. Per the germline V gene, CDR1 is SGHRS and CDR2 is YFSETQ. CDR3 nucleotide sequence: TGCGCCAGCAGCTCGGGACAGGGGGCAAGGGATGATGAAGCTTTCTTT. It yields the protein CASSSGQGARDDEAFF.